Shown below are 3 T cell receptor beta chains from a single sample sequenced in a study of T-cell memory formation after mild COVID-19. MiXCR was run by TCRdb on the 5' RACE reads, yielding one entry per CDR3 protein. This sample has more than 350,000 distinct CDR3 sequences, with about 17% found just once. Sequencing was done on a sample of PBMCs or a T cell subset sorted from them (not recorded which). These TCRs come from a man between 18 and 29 years old who had mild COVID-19 (a few samples of this study predate the infection). Cell type and time point are not known.

V usage is TRBV25-1 and J usage is TRBJ2-1, with 9 positions matching TRBD1. V trimming: 3 bases; J trimming: 10 bases; junction bases outside the gene matches: 10. CDR1 is MGHDK and CDR2 is SYGVNS in the germline V gene. The CDR3 length is 15 residues. The CDR3 DNA reads TGTGCCAGCAGTGATCCTGGACAGGGGCTCGGCGAGCAGTTCTTC. Translating gives CASSDPGQGLGEQFF.

This clonotype turned up a few times. CDR3 bases: TGCAGTGCTTACTCTCCAGGGAGGGCGGAAAACATTCAGTACTTC. Its protein is CSAYSPGRAENIQYF. This chain uses TRBV20-1 with TRBJ2-4; 7 positions match TRBD2. The V gene end was trimmed by 5 bases and the J gene end by 5 bases; junction bases not matched to a gene: 12. The CDR3 has 15 residues. Germline V gene sequence: CDR1 DFQATT, CDR2 SNEGSKA (reference sequence).

V is TRBV6-2 or TRBV6-3 and J is TRBJ2-7, with 7 bases matching TRBD1. Germline CDR1 is MNHEY and CDR2 is SVGEGT. The V and J ends lost 3 bases and 3 bases, in that order; junction bases with no gene match: 11. The CDR3 runs to 16 residues. This CDR3 reads CASSYSGITGVYEQYF. The CDR3 region has the DNA TGTGCCAGCAGTTATTCGGGAATTACAGGGGTCTACGAGCAGTACTTC.